A single sample gave rise to the 27 T cell receptor beta chains below, sequenced in a study of blood T cell repertoires in COVID-19 (dated by TCRdb to 2019 to 2021). Libraries were built with the immunoSEQ multiplex PCR assay. In TCRdb, the immuneACCESS table is reduced to in-frame sequences with V and J assigned. These tables do not hold every clone; where another copy was compared, an unresolved V gene accounts for under half, and the others remain unexplained. The sample table shows some 230,000 clones, and approximately 80% are seen once. Over 14% of the sample lies in the top ten. What was sequenced was PBMCs or T cells enriched from blood (not recorded which). Receptors were obtained from a man aged 40-55 years who had recovered from COVID-19.

This chain uses TRBV19 with TRBJ1-6; D call uncertain. Germline V gives CDR1 LNHDA, CDR2 SQIVND (reference sequence). The CDR3 is 16 amino acids. V was clipped by 7 bases and J by 0 bases, with 13 bases between them. The CDR3 here is CASKEGGSSYNSPLHF. DNA of the CDR3: TGTGCCAGTAAAGAAGGCGGCAGCTCCTATAATTCACCCCTCCACTTT.

V usage is TRBV19 and J usage is TRBJ1-1; D gene ambiguous. V lost 5 bases to trimming and J lost 5 bases, with 12 bases between them. The CDR3 runs to 13 residues. Germline values: CDR1 LNHDA, CDR2 SQIVND (reference sequence). CDR3 sequence reads: CASSDLGRTEAFF. DNA of the CDR3: TGTGCCAGTAGTGATTTGGGCCGAACTGAAGCTTTCTTT.

This chain links TRBV6-2 or TRBV6-3 with TRBJ1-5; TRBD1 aligns across 9 bases. CDR1 and CDR2 (germline): MNHEY, SVGEGT. There are 19 residues in the CDR3. V shed 2 bases and J 1 base; nucleotides not matched to a gene: 12. The CDR3 region has the DNA TGTGCCAGCAGTTACCTCACCGGGACAGGGATCCCGAGCAATCAGCCCCAGCATTTT. This translates into CASSYLTGTGIPSNQPQHF.

The rearrangement uses TRBV3-1 (or the pseudogene TRBV3-2) and TRBJ2-1, with 10 bases identical to TRBD2. Trimming cost V 1 base and J 5 bases; bases outside gene matches: 8. The V gene's germline CDR1 is LGHDT and CDR2 YNNKEL (reference sequence). CDR3 length: 17 amino acids. The DNA for the CDR3 is TGTGCCAGCAGCCAAGTCACTAGCGGGACCTCTAACAATGAGCAGTTCTTC. It yields the protein CASSQVTSGTSNNEQFF.

V gene TRBV24-1 combines with J gene TRBJ1-2; 7 bases agree with TRBD1. V shed 4 bases, J shed 5 bases, and the junction held 6 bases outside the gene matches. CDR3 length: 14 residues. Germline V lookup: CDR1 KGHDR, CDR2 SFDVKD. The CDR3 sequence: CATSDRTGPYGYTF. In DNA form, the CDR3 reads TGTGCCACCAGTGACCGGACAGGTCCTTATGGCTACACCTTC.

V gene TRBV7-2 combines with J gene TRBJ2-1, with 8 bases lining up with TRBD2. V gave up 2 bases and J gave up 8 bases; unmatched junction bases: 8. Germline CDR1 is SGHTA and CDR2 is FQGNSA. This CDR3 spans 15 amino acids. The CDR3 bases are TGTGCCAGCAGCTTATTTGGGACTAGAGGTGATGAGCAGTTCTTC. This gives the protein CASSLFGTRGDEQFF. The whole variable domain, remainder taken from reference TRBV7-2 and TRBJ2-1, is GAGVSQSPSNKVTEKGKDVELRCDPISGHTALYWYRQSLGQGLEFLIYFQGNSAPDKSGLPSDRFSAERTGGSVSTLTIQRTQQEDSAVYLCASSLFGTRGDEQFFGPGTRLTVL.

The chain combines TRBV5-1 with TRBJ2-3, with TRBD2 identical over 8 bases. This CDR3 contains 16 residues. The junction had 5 bases not matched to a gene; V was cut back by 0 bases and J by 2 bases. Germline V lookup: CDR1 SGHRS, CDR2 YFSETQ. The CDR3 region is CASSLVTSADTDTQYF. CDR3 DNA: TGCGCCAGCAGCTTGGTGACTAGCGCTGACACAGATACGCAGTATTTT.

The chain links TRBV14 to TRBJ2-1; D not certain. V lost 2 bases, J lost 8 bases, and 4 bases lay in between. This CDR3 spans 11 amino acids. Germline assignment: CDR1 SGHDN and CDR2 FVKESK. CDR3: CASSQHYEQFF. The CDR3, as DNA: TGTGCCAGCAGCCAACACTATGAGCAGTTCTTC.

V and J are TRBV11-2 and TRBJ1-1; D remains ambiguous. Germline-derived CDR1 and CDR2 are SGHAT and FQNNGV. Between the trimmed V and J ends, which lost 2 bases and 6 bases, there was a span of 10 bases. The length of the CDR3 is 13 residues. For the CDR3, the DNA is TGTGCCAGCAGCTTAAGCGGATCGGCTGAAGCTTTCTTT. It translates to CASSLSGSAEAFF.

V usage is TRBV6-1 and J usage is TRBJ1-1, with a tentative D call TRBD1 (6 bases). Looked up from germline, CDR1 is MNHNS and CDR2 is SASEGT. The CDR3 totals 11 residues. Trimming removed 3 bases at V and 7 bases at J, with 6 bases between. CDR3: CASSDRGEAFF. The DNA of the CDR3 is TGTGCCAGCAGTGACAGGGGTGAAGCTTTCTTT.

This clone was picked up a small number of times. V is TRBV18 and J is TRBJ2-3; possible D gene TRBD2, 6 bases. Trimming took off 2 bases at V and 2 bases at J, with 14 bases between the two ends. Per germline, CDR1 KGHSH and CDR2 LQKENI. This CDR3 is built from 16 residues. The CDR3 DNA follows: TGTGCCAGCTCACCATTGGGGGGAACTCTCACAGATACGCAGTATTTT. Its protein product is CASSPLGGTLTDTQYF.

The V and J genes are TRBV27 and TRBJ1-2, with 7 bases that match TRBD1. The germline V gene encodes CDR1 MNHEY and CDR2 SMNVEV (reference sequence). The V gene end was trimmed by 5 bases and the J gene end by 8 bases; junction bases not matched to a gene: 8. This CDR3 has 13 residues. The CDR3 sequence is CASSLQGTGGYTF. The DNA of the CDR3 is TGTGCCAGCAGTCTACAGGGGACTGGCGGCTACACCTTC.

J is TRBJ2-1 and V is TRBV7-2; D call uncertain. V dropped 1 base and J dropped 0 bases, with 10 bases sitting between them. This CDR3 comprises 16 residues. Germline assignment: CDR1 SGHTA and CDR2 FQGNSA. DNA of the CDR3: TGTGCCAGCAGCTTAGTTCCTAGAAGCTCCTACAATGAGCAGTTCTTC. Its translation is CASSLVPRSSYNEQFF.

This clone has a handful of counts. The V call is TRBV28, the J call TRBJ1-5; 12 positions agree with TRBD1. J was trimmed by 8 bases and V by 2 bases; bases with no gene match: 1. This CDR3 is 14 amino acids long. Per the germline V gene, CDR1 is MDHEN and CDR2 is SYDVKM. The CDR3 sequence is CASSLGTGGKPQHF. The CDR3 DNA is TGTGCCAGCAGTTTAGGGACAGGGGGCAAGCCCCAGCATTTT.

V gene TRBV19 combines with J gene TRBJ2-7; the D is unclear. Per germline, CDR1 LNHDA and CDR2 SQIVND (reference sequence). The CDR3 sequence is 15 residues long. The germline V and J ends were trimmed by 3 bases and 1 base, with 13 bases remaining between them. The CDR3 region is CASSMTNLLSYEQYF. The CDR3 DNA sequence: TGTGCCAGTAGTATGACAAACCTTTTGTCCTACGAGCAGTACTTC.

V gene TRBV6-5 combines with J gene TRBJ1-1, with 7 bases that match TRBD1. Unmatched junction bases numbered 5, after V lost 5 bases and J lost 5 bases. The CDR3 has 13 amino acids. In germline, CDR1 is MNHEY, CDR2 SVGAGI. This CDR3 is CASSTGARTEAFF. The DNA for the CDR3 is TGTGCCAGCAGTACAGGGGCGAGGACTGAAGCTTTCTTT.

V gene TRBV11-2 combines with J gene TRBJ1-1, with 9 bases aligning to TRBD1. The trim removed 4 bases at V and 5 bases at J, leaving 11 bases unmatched. Germline CDR1 and CDR2: SGHAT and FQNNGV. This CDR3 region has 16 residues. The CDR3 reads CASSSLQGAGPTEAFF. CDR3 bases: TGTGCCAGCAGCTCGCTACAGGGGGCTGGACCTACTGAAGCTTTCTTT.

The V call is TRBV19, the J call TRBJ1-5; TRBD1 agrees at 8 bases. The germline V gene encodes CDR1 LNHDA and CDR2 SQIVND (reference sequence). V was pared by 4 bases and J by 6 bases, with 8 bases of the junction left unmatched. The CDR3 runs 15 residues. The DNA of the CDR3 is TGTGCCAGTAGTACTCTGACAGGGGCAGGTCAGCCCCAGCATTTT. Translating gives CASSTLTGAGQPQHF.

This chain links TRBV12-3 or TRBV12-4 with TRBJ1-1; D is undetermined. V was cut by 5 bases and J by 4 bases, with 11 bases left in between. CDR3 length: 13 amino acids. CDR3 loop: CASSPVPSTEAFF. The DNA of the CDR3 is TGTGCCAGCAGTCCTGTACCGAGCACTGAAGCTTTCTTT.

The chain uses TRBV1 and TRBJ2-7; the D call in the table, TRBD2, was not verified against the DNA. TRBV1 is a listed pseudogene. The CDR3 runs to 15 residues. CDR3 amino acids: CTSLPQREEDYEQYF. DNA for the CDR3: TGCACCAGCTTACCCCAGCGGGAGGAGGACTACGAGCAGTACTTC.

V is TRBV9 and J is TRBJ1-2, with 9 bases identical to TRBD1. Germline trimming cut 0 bases from V and 5 bases from J; bases unmatched to any gene: 2. Germline-derived CDR1 and CDR2 are SGDLS and YYNGEE. This CDR3 is built from 14 residues. The CDR3 sequence: CASSVEGQGYGYTF. The CDR3, as DNA: TGTGCCAGCAGCGTAGAGGGACAGGGATATGGCTACACCTTC.

The chain joins TRBV9 to TRBJ2-1; D unclear. Germline V gene data show CDR1 as SGDLS and CDR2 as YYNGEE. With 0 bases removed from V and 8 bases from J, the gap between germline ends came to 9 bases. The CDR3 covers 13 residues. CDR3 in DNA: TGTGCCAGCAGCGTAGGGAGCTGGGATGAGCAGTTCTTC. Protein product: CASSVGSWDEQFF.

CDR3 bases: TGTGCCAGCAGCTTGGCTAGCTCCTCGTCCTACAATGAGCAGTTCTTC. It specifies CASSLASSSSYNEQFF. The chain joins TRBV5-4 to TRBJ2-1; D possibly corresponds to TRBD2 (5 bases). Trimming took 0 bases from V and 1 from J, leaving 11 bases between them. CDR1 is SGHNT and CDR2 is YYREEE in the germline V gene (reference sequence). The CDR3 is 16 residues long.

This clone was picked up a small number of times. V is TRBV3-1 (or the pseudogene TRBV3-2) and J is TRBJ1-5; possibly TRBD1 for D (5 bases). CDR1 and CDR2 (germline): LGHDT, YNNKEL (reference sequence). The CDR3 extends over 16 amino acids. Trimming shortened V by 3 bases and J by 8 bases, and 20 bases separated the two germline ends. CDR3 DNA: TGTGCCAGCAGCCATAGGGACTCAAAGGAGAGAGAGCCCCAGCATTTT. Amino acid sequence: CASSHRDSKEREPQHF.

The chain combines TRBV6-1 with TRBJ2-1; TRBD1 aligns across 8 bases. The CDR3 runs 16 residues. CDR1 is MNHNS and CDR2 is SASEGT in the germline V gene. V was clipped by 3 bases and J by 3 bases; unmatched bases: 7. The CDR3 DNA reads as TGTGCCAGCAGTGAGTACTCGGGACAGGACTACAATGAGCAGTTCTTC. Amino acid sequence: CASSEYSGQDYNEQFF.

The chain is built from TRBV19 and TRBJ2-5; D is perhaps TRBD2 (6 bases). This CDR3 region has 15 residues. Germline V gene lookup returns CDR1 LNHDA and CDR2 SQIVND (reference sequence). V was pared by 5 bases and J by 7 bases, with 20 bases between. CDR3 DNA sequence: TGTGCCAGTAGTTCCAATCTAGCGAGGGTATGGACCCAGTACTTC. It translates to CASSSNLARVWTQYF. Full variable domain (missing parts from reference TRBV19 and TRBJ2-5): DGGITQSPKYLFRKEGQNVTLSCEQNLNHDAMYWYRQDPGQGLRLIYYSQIVNDFQKGDIAEGYSVSREKKESFPLTVTSAQKNPTAFYLCASSSNLARVWTQYFGPGTRLLVL.

The chain links TRBV30 to TRBJ2-1, with 10 bases identical to TRBD2. The ends lost 2 bases at V and 7 bases at J; junction bases unmatched: 5. The germline V gene encodes CDR1 GTSNPN and CDR2 SVGIG (reference sequence). The CDR3 extends over 14 amino acids. The CDR3 reads CAWSRLAGANEQFF. The CDR3 DNA is TGTGCCTGGAGTCGCCTAGCGGGAGCGAATGAGCAGTTCTTC.